The rows below give T cell receptor beta chains drawn from one sample of a study of regulatory T cells in long-lasting Graves disease. TCRdb re-derived calls from the multiplex PCR reads in MiXCR, one entry per CDR3 protein. Altogether roughly 400,000 distinct CDR3 sequences are present, about a sixth being singletons, with the ten largest covering roughly 23%. Another study also made use of these data, one on T cells in Graves' hyperthyroidism and ophthalmopathy.

The sample consisted of peripheral blood mononuclear cells (PBMCs), taken at new diagnosis, from a patient treated with antithyroid drugs. The receptors derive from a woman younger than 35 with Graves disease. Both conserved end residues are part of each CDR3. The D gene is left open where the match is weak. Size is stated for part of the rows, as once, few or many counts, or as a class when the clone is expanded.

TGTGCCAGCAGAAACCACGCTGAAGCTTTCTTT	CASRNHAEAFF	TRBV28	TRBJ1-1	-	-
TGTGCCAGCAGTTTCGATGGCTACACCTTC	CASSFDGYTF	TRBV28	TRBJ1-2	-	-
TGTGCCAGCACTCCGACCCAGCGAACCTACGAGCAGTACTTC	CASTPTQRTYEQYF	TRBV28	TRBJ2-7	-	many
TGTGCCATCAGAACCGCAGGGAAGAGCACAGATACGCAGTATTTT	CAIRTAGKSTDTQYF	TRBV10-3	TRBJ2-3	-	many
TGTGCCAGCATTGCGGGACTAGCGGGAGGTCTGTGGCAGTTCTTC	CASIAGLAGGLWQFF	TRBV2	TRBJ2-1	TRBD2	few
TGCGCCAGCAGTAGTGGGACTAGCGGGATGGGGCTCTACGAGCAGTACTTC	CASSSGTSGMGLYEQYF	TRBV5-1	TRBJ2-7	TRBD2	many
TGTGCCAGCAGTTACTCGACTAGCGGGAGGAGTCTAGGCACAGATACGCAGTATTTT	CASSYSTSGRSLGTDTQYF	TRBV6-5	TRBJ2-3	TRBD2	many
TGTGCCAGCAATCGGGCGGGAGTCACAGATACGCAGTATTTT	CASNRAGVTDTQYF	TRBV9	TRBJ2-3	TRBD2	few
TGTGCCAGCAGCTTATATGCAGACTATTACACTGAAGCTTTCTTT	CASSLYADYYTEAFF	TRBV11-3	TRBJ1-1	-	many
TGTGCCAGCAGCTTAGTCGGGAGCGGGAATGAGCAGTTCTTC	CASSLVGSGNEQFF	TRBV7-8	TRBJ2-1	-	-
TGTGCCAGCAGTTCCCTCGGCGAGATCTCCTATGGCTACACCTTC	CASSSLGEISYGYTF	TRBV27	TRBJ1-2	-	many
TGTGCCAGCAGCCAAAGGACAGGGGGCTCTTTTTCCAATGGCTACACCTTC	CASSQRTGGSFSNGYTF	TRBV3-1	TRBJ1-2	TRBD1	-